The rows below give T cell receptor beta chains drawn from one sample of a study of regulatory T cells in long-lasting Graves disease. TCRdb re-called the multiplex PCR reads with MiXCR, one entry per CDR3 protein. The sample has 200,000 to 250,000 distinct CDR3 sequences; around 17% are singletons. The source material was peripheral blood mononuclear cells (PBMCs), sampled at new diagnosis, from a patient treated with antithyroid drugs. Receptors originate from a female donor with Graves disease. Both conserved end residues are part of each CDR3. D genes are given only for firm matches. A clone size is listed for some rows: how often the clone was seen (once, few, many), or a class if it is expanded.

V	size	D	J	length	DNA	CDR3
TRBV20-1	many	TRBD2	TRBJ2-1	16	TGCAGTGCTAGCCCGGGACTAGCGGGGGCGTACAATGAGCAGTTCTTC	CSASPGLAGAYNEQFF
TRBV20-1	many	NA	TRBJ2-1	15	TGCAGTGCCTCCGTGGAGAATCGGATTTACAATGAGCAGTTCTTC	CSASVENRIYNEQFF
TRBV6-1	many	TRBD2	TRBJ2-1	13	TGTGCCAGCGGGGGACTAGCGTACAATGAGCAGTTCTTC	CASGGLAYNEQFF
TRBV5-8	NA	TRBD1	TRBJ2-1	16	TGTGCCAGCAGCTTGGGGACAGGGACGGAGAGTAATGAGCAGTTCTTC	CASSLGTGTESNEQFF
TRBV12-3/TRBV12-4	NA	NA	TRBJ1-1	15	TGTGCCAGCGGGAGGGGGAACACTGTATTCCCTGAAGCTTTCTTT	CASGRGNTVFPEAFF
TRBV2	NA	TRBD1	TRBJ1-5	14	TGTGCCAGCAACCCACAGGGGGCGGGACAGCCCCAGCATTTT	CASNPQGAGQPQHF
TRBV11-1	NA	TRBD2	TRBJ2-7	14	TGTGCCAGCAGCTTAGACTTAGCGGGCTACGAGCAGTACTTC	CASSLDLAGYEQYF
TRBV7-3	many	NA	TRBJ2-1	14	TGTGCCAGCAGCCCCCTTCGGGGGTCCAATGAGCAGTTCTTC	CASSPLRGSNEQFF
TRBV18	many	NA	TRBJ2-3	11	TGTGCCAGCAGTGCGACAGATACGCAGTATTTT	CASSATDTQYF
TRBV10-3	many	NA	TRBJ1-1	14	TGTGCCATCAGTGACTTGAATAGTGGGCGCCAAGCTTTCTTT	CAISDLNSGRQAFF
TRBV28	many	TRBD2	TRBJ2-5	16	TGTGCCAGCAGCTCGCGACTAGCGGGAGATCAAGAGACCCAGTACTTC	CASSSRLAGDQETQYF
TRBV18	NA	NA	TRBJ1-4	13	TGTGCCAGCTCCGGCGGGATAGAGGAAAAACTGTTTTTT	CASSGGIEEKLFF
TRBV7-8	NA	TRBD2	TRBJ2-1	16	TGTGCCAGCAGCTTAGCGGTCGCTAGCGGATACAATGAGCAGTTCTTC	CASSLAVASGYNEQFF
TRBV2	many	NA	TRBJ1-3	15	TGTGCCAGCAGGGAGGGACGACTGGCTGGAAACACCATATATTTT	CASREGRLAGNTIYF
TRBV3-1	NA	TRBD1	TRBJ1-2	15	TGTGCCAGCAGCCTTTGGACAGGGATGGACTATGGCTACACCTTC	CASSLWTGMDYGYTF
TRBV9	NA	TRBD2	TRBJ2-3	19	TGTGCCAGCAGCGTAGAGGGGACTAGCGGGAGGGCCTACGCAGATACGCAGTATTTT	CASSVEGTSGRAYADTQYF
TRBV27	many	TRBD1	TRBJ1-2	14	TGTGCCAGCAGTTTCTCAGGACAGGGCTATGGCTACACCTTC	CASSFSGQGYGYTF
TRBV18	NA	NA	TRBJ2-1	14	TGTGCCAGCTCACGGGACGGAGGCTACAATGAGCAGTTCTTC	CASSRDGGYNEQFF
TRBV2	many	TRBD1	TRBJ1-1	12	TGTGCCAGCAACAGGGGGCCCACTGAAGCTTTCTTT	CASNRGPTEAFF
TRBV2	many	NA	TRBJ1-1	13	TGTGCCAGCACCTACCCCGGGAACACTGAAGCTTTCTTT	CASTYPGNTEAFF
TRBV19	many	TRBD2	TRBJ2-3	16	TGTGCCAGTAGTTTTCCTAGCGGGGGAAGCACAGATACGCAGTATTTT	CASSFPSGGSTDTQYF
TRBV11-3	NA	TRBD2	TRBJ2-7	16	TGTGCCAGCAGCGACAGGACTAGCGGGAGGGTGGACGAGCAGTACTTC	CASSDRTSGRVDEQYF
TRBV19	NA	NA	TRBJ1-2	13	TGTGCCAGTAATTCACAGAACTTCTATGGCTACACCTTC	CASNSQNFYGYTF
TRBV18	many	NA	TRBJ2-2	16	TGTGCCAGCTCACCACCTTCAGGGACGAACACCGGGGAGCTGTTTTTT	CASSPPSGTNTGELFF
TRBV24-1	many	TRBD1	TRBJ2-2	19	TGTGCCACCAGTGATTATGTCCCCTGGCAGGGGGCAGTGGCCGGGGAGCTGTTTTTT	CATSDYVPWQGAVAGELFF
TRBV7-9	many	NA	TRBJ2-6	16	TGTGCCAGCAGCTTGACGGGGGCCTCTGGGGCCAACGTCCTGACTTTC	CASSLTGASGANVLTF
TRBV10-1	many	NA	TRBJ1-6	13	TGCGCCAGCAGTGAGTGGTCTAATTCACCCCTCCACTTT	CASSEWSNSPLHF
TRBV5-8	many	TRBD1	TRBJ2-3	14	TGTGCCAGCAGCTGGACAGGGGGAACAGATACGCAGTATTTT	CASSWTGGTDTQYF
TRBV27	many	NA	TRBJ2-2	15	TGTGCCAGCAGTTTCATCCGGAGGGAGGCTGGGGAGCTGTTTTTT	CASSFIRREAGELFF
TRBV27	many	NA	TRBJ2-7	15	TGTGCCAGCAGTTCATACCCGGGACCCACCTACGAGCAGTACTTC	CASSSYPGPTYEQYF
TRBV24-1	many	TRBD1	TRBJ1-2	13	TGTGCCACCAAGGGGACAGGGTCTTATGGCTACACCTTC	CATKGTGSYGYTF
TRBV6-1	once	TRBD1	TRBJ1-2	13	TGTGCCAGCAGCTCACAGGGGGAGGGTGGCTACACCTTC	CASSSQGEGGYTF
TRBV4-1	many	NA	TRBJ1-5	17	TGCGCCAGCAGCCAAGATGGGGGGGTGGCTGGCAATCAGCCCCAGCATTTT	CASSQDGGVAGNQPQHF
TRBV6-2/TRBV6-3	NA	TRBD1	TRBJ2-6	19	TGTGCCAGCAGTTACTCGATGGACAGGGCGATCCCTGGGGCCAACGTCCTGACTTTC	CASSYSMDRAIPGANVLTF
TRBV7-9	many	NA	TRBJ1-6	12	TGTGCCAGCAGCCGTAGCGGATCACCCCTCCACTTT	CASSRSGSPLHF
TRBV7-2	few	NA	TRBJ1-5	14	TGTGCCAGCAGCTTACATTCAAGCAATCAGCCCCAGCATTTT	CASSLHSSNQPQHF
TRBV27	many	NA	TRBJ2-3	13	TGTGCCAGCAGTCACCTGGGGGCGGATACGCAGTATTTT	CASSHLGADTQYF
TRBV6-1	many	NA	TRBJ2-2	14	TGTGCCAGCAGCACTCCGTCCAACACCGGGGAGCTGTTTTTT	CASSTPSNTGELFF
TRBV20-1	few	NA	TRBJ2-1	13	TGCAGTGCTAGAGATCCGACGGCGGGTGAGCAGTTCTTC	CSARDPTAGEQFF
TRBV6-2/TRBV6-3	few	TRBD1	TRBJ1-2	15	TGTGCCAGCAGCCAAGAGGGGACAGGGGGCTATGGCTACACCTTC	CASSQEGTGGYGYTF
TRBV5-1	many	TRBD1	TRBJ1-2	13	TGCGCCAGCAGCTTGCGACAGGGTTATGGCTACACCTTC	CASSLRQGYGYTF
TRBV7-2	many	TRBD2	TRBJ2-5	16	TGTGCCAGCAGCTTAAAGGCTAGCGGGATGAGGGAGACCCAGTACTTC	CASSLKASGMRETQYF
TRBV6-5	many	NA	TRBJ1-2	14	TGTGCCAGCAGTTACCATCAGGGGCTCTATGGCTACACCTTC	CASSYHQGLYGYTF
TRBV3-1	many	NA	TRBJ2-5	13	TGTGCCAGCAGCCAACAGTCTCTGGAGACCCAGTACTTC	CASSQQSLETQYF
TRBV20-1	many	TRBD2	TRBJ2-7	15	TGCAGTGCTCCATTTACTAGCGGGAGCGGGAACGAGCAGTACTTC	CSAPFTSGSGNEQYF
TRBV12-3/TRBV12-4	many	NA	TRBJ2-7	14	TGTGCCAGCAGTTTTAGGGCCCCCGCCAACGAGCAGTACTTC	CASSFRAPANEQYF
TRBV24-1	NA	TRBD1	TRBJ1-2	16	TGTGCCACCAGTGATTTTGGACAGGGAGGGGACTATGGCTACACCTTC	CATSDFGQGGDYGYTF
TRBV11-2	NA	TRBD2	TRBJ2-5	16	TGTGCCAGCAGCTTATTCCCGGCTAGCGGGGGAGAGACCCAGTACTTC	CASSLFPASGGETQYF
TRBV7-3	many	NA	TRBJ2-3	16	TGTGCCAGCAGCTTAACCAGTCGGACTGGGCTAGATACGCAGTATTTT	CASSLTSRTGLDTQYF
TRBV2	many	NA	TRBJ2-7	13	TGTGCCAGCGGAGCTGACAGGCCGTACGAGCAGTACTTC	CASGADRPYEQYF
TRBV19	many	NA	TRBJ2-4	14	TGTGCCAGTAGTCTGGACGGTCGCGAAAACATTCAGTACTTC	CASSLDGRENIQYF
TRBV2	NA	TRBD1	TRBJ2-7	13	TGTGCCAGCAGCGGGACAGACTCAGGTGTGCAGTACTTC	CASSGTDSGVQYF
TRBV3-1	many	TRBD2	TRBJ2-5	18	TGTGCCAGCAGCCAAGAGTGGGGAACTAGCGGGCGGGAAGAGACCCAGTACTTC	CASSQEWGTSGREETQYF